This TCR beta chain was sequenced for a study of circulating CD8 cells and anti-PD-1 response in melanoma (dated by TCRdb to 2020 to 2021). Background for the entire study: Nivolumab was administered to patients intravenously at 3 mg/kg every 2 weeks. The TCR repertoire analysis included 11 melanoma patients, of whom 7 were non-responders and 4 were responders. The melanoma cohort included around 13 patients, of whom seven received anti-PD-1 as first-line therapy and six had previously received targeted therapy or immunotherapy. Patients with complete or partial responses were classified as responders; those with stable or progressive disease (RECIST v1.1) as non-responders. PD-1 on on-treatment samples was detected using a biotinylated anti-human IgG4 antibody. Results the study describes overall, beyond this receptor: Experiments were generally performed without replicates because of limited material. Because tumor material was not accessible, tumor reactivity was instead assessed by peptide assays on expanded sorted subsets. The cohort included both treatment-naive and previously treated patients, and the authors noted that this mix could influence results. Repertoires were mostly private between subsets, with fewer than 8% of TRB clonotypes shared at M1, and the greatest sharing occurred between DPOS and TIGIT. The highest diversity was observed in the DNEG repertoire, similar and higher clonality was shown by the PD-1 and DPOS repertoires, and the lowest diversity was found in the TIGIT repertoires. Only baseline and M1 samples, drawn from a small cohort with few responders, went into the published TCR repertoire comparisons.

According to the germline V gene (reference sequence), CDR1 reads LNHDA and CDR2 reads SQIVND. Taken from cysteine to phenylalanine, the CDR3 has 14 residues. Left in the record is the CDR3 DNA by itself, 42 bases read in frame from the first base. Trimming at the junction amounts to 4 bases on V and 1 base on J, and the germline ends lie 10 bases apart. A BD FACSAria II cell sorter was used to sort four subsets, defined by PD-1 and/or TIGIT, from live CD3+CD8+TCRalphabeta+ cells. Circulating CD8 T cells were sorted into four subsets by PD-1 and TIGIT expression to characterize their relevance to anti-PD-1 therapy response. For each sorted CD8 T-cell subset, both the TCR alpha and TCR beta chains were sequenced. Peripheral blood was collected at three points: before the first anti-PD-1 injection, after two injections and after four injections. Ficoll gradient centrifugation was used to isolate PBMCs immediately. Until use, PBMCs were cryopreserved in liquid nitrogen in RPMI containing around 22% FCS and roughly 10% DMSO. After thawing, PBMCs were stained with a viability dye plus antibodies against CD3, CD8alpha, TCRalphabeta, PD-1 and TIGIT. The RNeasy Kit was used to extract total RNA, and all samples came in with a RIN above 7.

This clonotype was recorded a few times. Its antigen is unknown. Per-nucleotide qualities are absent, and no much larger clonotype sits a single base away. These reads were obtained on a NextSeq 500. The QIAseq Immune Repertoire RNA Library Kit, Human TCR Panel, was used to prepare TCR libraries from about 14 ng of total RNA. Sequencing of the TCR libraries was done on an Illumina NextSeq with a Mid Output V2 kit and asymmetric 261x41 paired-end reads. Each TCR library was diluted to around 4 nM, after which the TCR libraries were pooled, denatured and loaded at around 1 pM. The authors processed their data as follows. TCR FASTQ files were processed in the QIAGEN GeneGlobe Data Analysis Center, and downstream analysis was performed in R 3.5.2. To get clonality, Shannon entropy was normalized by the log of the number of unique productive sequences and the result was subtracted from one. Fisher exact tests at 5% FDR, run separately within each subset, picked out TRA or TRB clonotypes whose abundance differed between baseline and M1. Differentially abundant clonotypes were categorized as emerging, expanding, contracting or non-expanding/contracting. Morisita's overlap index was used to measure repertoire overlap between patients. TCRdb cleaned the public reads at Q25 with fastp, built clones with MiXCR and kept in-frame beta chains. Rows are combined by CDR3 protein, so each entry shows the most common genes and DNA. TCRdb, rather than the study authors, made the V and J calls. The sample table holds over a thousand distinct CDR3 sequences, of which about 6.3% were seen once. Jointly, the top ten make up about 4.5% of the sample.

The rearrangement combines TRBV19 with TRBJ1-1; TRBD1 is a possible D gene, resting on 6 matching bases. This specimen consisted of CD8+ T cells from PBMCs, obtained at baseline or after one month of anti-PD-1 therapy (not recorded which). This clonotype was sampled from a human donor with melanoma. The DNA is TGTGCCAGTAGTACCGGAGGGGGGAACACTGAAGCTTTCTTT. Its amino acids are CASSTGGGNTEAFF. Where the CDR3 stops, the reference TRBV19 and TRBJ1-1 genes take over; the full variable domain is DGGITQSPKYLFRKEGQNVTLSCEQNLNHDAMYWYRQDPGQGLRLIYYSQIVNDFQKGDIAEGYSVSREKKESFPLTVTSAQKNPTAFYLCASSTGGGNTEAFFGQGTRLTVV.